This T cell receptor beta chain was sequenced in a study of T cell responses to AZD1222 COVID-19 vaccine. Study results and caveats: Repertoire samples came only from after the peak T cell response. Mapped onto spike, vaccine-associated CD4 TCRs spanned it and were dominant at 160-218 and 743-854. Close to half of spike-specific TCRs reportedly recognize unmutated variant regions. White British donors predominated, females outnumbered males, and clonal diversity was possibly underestimated.

In regard to this clone: Its cognate antigen is unknown.

Deletions cut 3 bases from V and 6 bases from J, with 15 bases between. The CDR3 contains 14 residues. The germline V gene encodes CDR1 SNHLY and CDR2 FYNNEI. Assay used: immunoSEQ multiplex PCR; TCRdb lists only in-frame clones, some missing. The profile covers 72,000 or so clones, with about nine tenths appearing a single time and over 25% taken by the ten largest. This chain uses TRBV2 with TRBJ2-7, with TRBD1 as a possible D gene (6 bases). The sample in question was peripheral blood, obtained 28 days after the second AZD1222 dose. The TCR comes from an adult who received the AZD1222 COVID-19 vaccine. In DNA, the CDR3 is TGTGCCAGCAGTGACTGGCAGGGGTACGGCGAGCAGTACTTC. Protein: CASSDWQGYGEQYF.